The 30 T cell receptor beta chains presented below share a single source sample, sequenced in a study of PD-1 blockade in mismatch repair-deficient tumors. The repertoire was sequenced with immunoSEQ multiplex PCR; TCRdb's copy has only in-frame clones and lacks some. The repertoire holds some 51,000 clones, 81% seen once, with less than 9% in the top ten. The sample here was peripheral blood, taken roughly 19 weeks after starting pembrolizumab. These receptors all come from an adult with mismatch repair-deficient cancer.

This sequence joins TRBV7-3 and TRBJ2-7; TRBD1 matches at 11 bases. The germline V gene encodes CDR1 SGHTA and CDR2 FQGTGA. V lost 5 bases and J lost 4; bases outside the gene matches: 7. CDR3 length equals 15 residues. CDR3 sequence: CASSPGTGGKYEQYF. DNA for the CDR3: TGTGCCAGCAGCCCAGGGACAGGGGGGAAGTACGAGCAGTACTTC.

V gene TRBV10-2 combines with J gene TRBJ2-7, with D perhaps matching TRBD1 or TRBD2 (7 bases each). V lost 7 bases and J 2 bases, leaving 21 bases between the germline ends. The CDR3 consists of 16 residues. Germline V gene data show CDR1 as WSHSY and CDR2 as SAAADI. CDR3 nucleotide sequence: TGCGCCAGCACCCAAAAGGGGGCGGGAGACCCCTACGAGCAGTACTTC. Protein product: CASTQKGAGDPYEQYF.

The chain couples TRBV11-3 to TRBJ2-3; D is uncertain. Germline CDR1 SGHNT, CDR2 YENEEA. Trimming took 0 bases from V and 6 from J, leaving 13 bases between them. The CDR3 is 15 amino acids. The chain's CDR3 is CASSLESLKYDTQYF. The CDR3 DNA reads as TGTGCCAGCAGCTTAGAGAGCCTCAAATACGATACGCAGTATTTT.

The V call is TRBV11-2, the J call TRBJ2-7; D gene ambiguous. V was shortened by 2 bases and J by 3 bases, with 11 bases between the two germline ends. The CDR3 is made up of 14 amino acids. In germline, CDR1 is SGHAT, CDR2 FQNNGV. Written as DNA, the CDR3 is TGTGCCAGCAGCTTACCAGCCGCCGTCTACGAGCAGTACTTC. Protein product: CASSLPAAVYEQYF.

The chain uses TRBV18 and TRBJ2-3; 9 bases map to TRBD2. The J segment lost 2 bases and the V segment lost 1 base, leaving 1 base of the junction unmatched. The germline V gene encodes CDR1 KGHSH and CDR2 LQKENI. The length of the CDR3 is 15 residues. CDR3 nucleotide sequence: TGTGCCAGCTCACCACTAGCGGGGGTCACAGATACGCAGTATTTT. Its protein is CASSPLAGVTDTQYF.

CDR3 sequence (DNA): TGTGCCAGCAGTTACCGCGTGGGACCCTCCTACAATGAGCAGTTCTTC. Protein product: CASSYRVGPSYNEQFF. The rearrangement joins TRBV6-5 to TRBJ2-1; D is perhaps TRBD1 or TRBD2 (5 bases each). The CDR3 runs to 16 residues. Trimming removed 2 bases at V and 0 bases at J, with 11 bases between. Germline V gene lookup returns CDR1 MNHEY and CDR2 SVGAGI.

This rearrangement joins TRBV29-1 to TRBJ2-2; 11 nucleotides align to TRBD1. V was clipped by 0 bases and J by 5 bases; unmatched bases: 2. There are 15 residues in the CDR3. Germline V gene data show CDR1 as SQVTM and CDR2 as ANQGSEA. CDR3 bases: TGCAGCGTTGAAGATGGGACAGGGGGGACCGGGGAGCTGTTTTTT. This translates into CSVEDGTGGTGELFF.

The chain is built from TRBV11-2 and TRBJ2-2; 10 bases are a match to TRBD2. Germline V gene lookup returns CDR1 SGHAT and CDR2 FQNNGV. This CDR3 comprises 16 residues. J gave up 6 bases and V 5 bases, and 9 bases lay outside the gene matches. The CDR3 reads CASSPRLAGGAGELFF. The CDR3 coding sequence is TGTGCCAGCAGCCCAAGACTAGCGGGTGGAGCCGGGGAGCTGTTTTTT. Looking up the rest from reference TRBV11-2 and TRBJ2-2 gives the full variable domain: EAGVAQSPRYKIIEKRQSVAFWCNPISGHATLYWYQQILGQGPKLLIQFQNNGVVDDSQLPKDRFSAERLKGVDSTLKIQPAKLEDSAVYLCASSPRLAGGAGELFFGEGSRLTVL.

The J gene is TRBJ1-1, the V gene TRBV7-6; tentative D call: TRBD1 (6 bases). Germline V CDR1 and CDR2: SGHVS, FNYEAQ. The V and J ends lost 4 bases and 0 bases respectively, with 12 bases between them. The CDR3 is made up of 15 amino acids. The CDR3 loop is CASSSVQGMNTEAFF. Written as DNA, the CDR3 is TGTGCCAGCAGCTCCGTTCAGGGGATGAACACTGAAGCTTTCTTT.

V is TRBV4-3 and J is TRBJ1-2; D remains ambiguous. Trimming removed 4 bases at V and 5 bases at J, with 17 bases between. The CDR3 has 15 amino acids. Germline V gives CDR1 LGHNA, CDR2 YSLEER. CDR3 loop: CASSPQGVGQYGYTF. The CDR3 nucleotides read TGCGCCAGCAGCCCCCAAGGAGTTGGGCAGTATGGCTACACCTTC.

J is TRBJ2-7 and V is TRBV6-6; 8 bases agree with TRBD2. J lost 2 bases, V lost 7 bases, and 7 bases had no gene match. From germline, CDR1 is MNHNY and CDR2 SVGAGI (reference sequence). CDR3 length: 14 residues. The CDR3 bases are TGTGCCAGCAACAAACTAGCGGCCGCCTACGAGCAGTACTTC. It is translated as CASNKLAAAYEQYF.

The chain is built from TRBV19 and TRBJ1-2; D is unresolved. Germline V lookup: CDR1 LNHDA, CDR2 SQIVND (reference sequence). The CDR3 runs 11 residues. Deletions cut 4 bases from V and 5 bases from J, with 5 bases between. In DNA form, the CDR3 reads TGTGCCAGTAGTAACCTTTATGGCTACACCTTC. It codes for CASSNLYGYTF.

The J gene is TRBJ2-2, the V gene TRBV27, with D unclear. CDR1 is MNHEY and CDR2 is SMNVEV in the germline V gene (reference sequence). Trimming stripped 7 bases from V and 2 bases from J, with 8 bases between. This CDR3 is built from 13 residues. CDR3 sequence reads: CASTVSNTGELFF. The CDR3 DNA reads TGTGCCAGCACCGTCAGTAACACCGGGGAGCTGTTTTTT.

The chain links TRBV11-2 to TRBJ1-5; no firm D call. V gave up 2 bases and J gave up 3 bases, with 5 bases separating them. Germline V gives CDR1 SGHAT, CDR2 FQNNGV. This CDR3 contains 13 residues. Here the CDR3 DNA reads TGTGCCAGCAGCTTATACCACAATCAGCCCCAGCATTTT. Its protein product is CASSLYHNQPQHF. Complete variable domain (other parts from reference TRBV11-2 and TRBJ1-5): EAGVAQSPRYKIIEKRQSVAFWCNPISGHATLYWYQQILGQGPKLLIQFQNNGVVDDSQLPKDRFSAERLKGVDSTLKIQPAKLEDSAVYLCASSLYHNQPQHFGDGTRLSIL.

The chain links TRBV27 to TRBJ2-7; 7 bases are shared with TRBD2. This CDR3 spans 16 amino acids. J was trimmed by 1 base and V by 6 bases; bases with no gene match: 12. Germline CDR1 reads MNHEY; CDR2 reads SMNVEV (reference sequence). The CDR3 loop is CASSGGGRSFSYEQYF. As DNA, the CDR3 is TGTGCCAGCAGCGGGGGAGGGAGATCTTTTTCCTACGAGCAGTACTTC.

A few counts support this clone. The rearrangement uses TRBV7-2 and TRBJ1-2; D call uncertain. The CDR3 has 14 amino acids. V lost 5 bases and J lost 4, with 14 bases in between. Germline-derived CDR1 and CDR2 are SGHTA and FQGNSA. The CDR3 region has the DNA TGTGCCAGCAGCCGCGACACACAATTCTATGGCTACACCTTC. Protein: CASSRDTQFYGYTF. Using reference TRBV7-2 and TRBJ1-2 for the parts outside the CDR3, the full variable domain is GAGVSQSPSNKVTEKGKDVELRCDPISGHTALYWYRQSLGQGLEFLIYFQGNSAPDKSGLPSDRFSAERTGGSVSTLTIQRTQQEDSAVYLCASSRDTQFYGYTFGSGTRLTVV.

The J gene is TRBJ2-1, the V gene TRBV12-5; D may correspond to TRBD1 or TRBD2 (5 bases each). Per germline, CDR1 LGHNT and CDR2 FRNRAP. The V end lost 0 bases, the J end lost 6 bases, and 27 bases lay between the germline ends. This CDR3 is 20 amino acids long. CDR3 amino acids: CASGLVHPPGVLRDGNEQFF. In DNA form, the CDR3 reads TGTGCTAGTGGTTTGGTCCACCCTCCTGGGGTCCTGAGGGACGGCAATGAGCAGTTCTTC.

The chain is built from TRBV9 and TRBJ2-1; 8 bases match TRBD2. V was clipped by 0 bases and J by 6 bases; unmatched bases: 8. CDR1 is SGDLS, CDR2 YYNGEE, per germline. The CDR3 runs 16 residues. The CDR3 nucleotides read TGTGCCAGCAGCGTAGACGGCGGGAGCGGGGGCAATGAGCAGTTCTTC. Encoded protein: CASSVDGGSGGNEQFF.

V and J are TRBV27 and TRBJ1-1; TRBD1 matches at 10 bases. Germline V gene data show CDR1 as MNHEY and CDR2 as SMNVEV (reference sequence). V shed 3 bases and J 11 bases; nucleotides not matched to a gene: 9. This CDR3 is 14 amino acids long. This CDR3 reads CASSLRTGGNRAFF. As DNA, the CDR3 is TGTGCCAGCAGTTTGCGGACAGGGGGGAATCGGGCTTTCTTT.

The rearrangement uses TRBV7-9 and TRBJ2-3, with D maybe TRBD1 (6 bases). The CDR3 has 16 residues. V was pared by 3 bases and J by 2 bases, with 15 bases between. CDR1 is SEHNR and CDR2 is FQNEAQ in the germline V gene (reference sequence). CDR3 nucleotide sequence: TGTGCCAGCAGCTTTATCGGTTACAGGGACACAGATACGCAGTATTTT. As protein: CASSFIGYRDTDTQYF.

The chain has TRBV9 and TRBJ1-4, with unresolved D. CDR3 size: 14 residues. CDR1 is SGDLS and CDR2 is YYNGEE in the germline V gene. The V gene lost 3 bases and the J gene lost 6 bases, with 12 bases spanning the gap. The CDR3 coding sequence is TGTGCCAGCAGCGAACGGGAGTGGGATGAAAAACTGTTTTTT. Protein sequence: CASSEREWDEKLFF.

This chain links TRBV6-5 with TRBJ2-7; a weak D match, TRBD1 (5 bases). From germline, CDR1 is MNHEY and CDR2 SVGAGI. Trimming pared 2 bases from V and 1 base from J, leaving 9 bases between. This CDR3 comprises 14 residues. The CDR3 protein is CASSYRRVSYEQYF. In DNA, the CDR3 is TGTGCCAGCAGTTACCGCAGGGTTTCCTACGAGCAGTACTTC.

This rearrangement joins TRBV19 to TRBJ1-1, with D possibly being TRBD1 (5 bases). This CDR3 contains 15 residues. Trimming left V 5 bases short and J 4 bases short, with 17 bases between. CDR1 and CDR2 from the germline V gene are LNHDA and SQIVND (reference sequence). Written as DNA, the CDR3 is TGTGCCAGTAGTCCCCTGGGGGGGTCTAGCACTGAAGCTTTCTTT. Residues: CASSPLGGSSTEAFF.

The rearrangement links TRBV19 to TRBJ2-7, with 9 bases matching TRBD1. The CDR3 spans 14 residues. The junction had 6 bases not matched to a gene; V was cut back by 3 bases and J by 6 bases. CDR1 is LNHDA and CDR2 is SQIVND in the germline V gene (reference sequence). CDR3 bases: TGTGCCAGTAGTATTGTGGGACAGGGTTTCGAGCAGTACTTC. Translating gives CASSIVGQGFEQYF.

The chain uses TRBV19 and TRBJ1-2; D not certain. CDR3 length: 11 residues. Trimming removed 8 bases at V and 3 bases at J, with 7 bases between. Germline assignment: CDR1 LNHDA and CDR2 SQIVND (reference sequence). This CDR3 reads CASGPDYGYTF. In DNA, the CDR3 is TGTGCCAGTGGACCAGACTATGGCTACACCTTC.

The chain employs TRBV7-9 and TRBJ2-1, with 14 bases matching TRBD2. Germline V gene lookup returns CDR1 SEHNR and CDR2 FQNEAQ (reference sequence). Trimming took 4 bases from V and 4 from J; bases not matched to a gene: 9. The CDR3 is made up of 18 amino acids. CDR3 nucleotides: TGTGCCAGCAGCTCCGTCCGACTAGCGGGAGGGGGATACAATGAGCAGTTCTTC. Encoded protein: CASSSVRLAGGGYNEQFF.

The gene calls are TRBV11-2 and TRBJ2-1; 7 bases fit TRBD1. Per germline, CDR1 SGHAT and CDR2 FQNNGV. J gave up 6 bases and V 2 bases, and 10 bases lay outside the gene matches. The CDR3 totals 16 residues. The CDR3 loop is CASSLSPGQLFNEQFF. The CDR3 bases are TGTGCCAGCAGCTTATCCCCGGGACAGTTGTTCAATGAGCAGTTCTTC.

V is TRBV5-1 and J is TRBJ1-5; D is ambiguous. Germline loops: CDR1 SGHRS, CDR2 YFSETQ. The length of the CDR3 is 14 residues. V lost 0 bases and J lost 0, with 4 bases in between. This CDR3 reads CASSLGGSNQPQHF. Here the CDR3 DNA reads TGCGCCAGCAGCTTGGGAGGTAGCAATCAGCCCCAGCATTTT.

This clone was seen just once. The chain employs TRBV7-9 and TRBJ1-1; no clear D gene. CDR3 size: 15 residues. V lost 0 bases, J lost 2 bases, and 10 bases lay in between. The germline CDR1 and CDR2 sequences are SEHNR and FQNEAQ (reference sequence). For the CDR3, the DNA is TGTGCCAGCAGCTTAGCATGGTGGGAAAACACTGAAGCTTTCTTT. It yields the protein CASSLAWWENTEAFF.

J is TRBJ1-1 and V is TRBV5-6; D uncertain. The germline V and J ends were trimmed by 4 bases and 1 base, with 8 bases remaining between them. Germline assignment: CDR1 SGHDT and CDR2 YYEEEE. The CDR3 contains 13 residues. The chain's CDR3 is CASSQRQNTEAFF. Here the CDR3 DNA reads TGTGCCAGCAGCCAGCGACAGAACACTGAAGCTTTCTTT.